Sequencing of this T cell receptor (beta chain) was carried out in a study of cytomegalovirus exposure and HLA in healthy donors. Overall study findings and caveats: The classifier reportedly diagnosed cytomegalovirus status with high specificity and sensitivity.

About this clone itself: Its antigen is not known.

The CDR3 is 15 residues long. From germline, CDR1 is MNHEY and CDR2 SVGAGI. V lost 5 bases, J lost 8 bases, and 9 bases stayed unmatched. Both 60 Vbeta primers and 13 Jbeta primers went into the PCR. TCRdb keeps only in-frame clones here, not all; method: immunoSEQ multiplex PCR. The sample lists fewer than 200,000 clones; roughly 78% were seen once. The sequence was obtained from a man in his forties in good health and CMV-seropositive. Sequences were obtained from PBMCs. The chain couples TRBV6-5 to TRBJ2-2, with 9 nucleotides matching TRBD2. CDR3 nucleotides: TGTGCCAGCAGTCTCGACAGCGGGGGGTCTGGGGAGCTGTTTTTT. Translation gives CASSLDSGGSGELFF.